Following are 7 T cell receptor beta chains from one sample sequenced in a study of shared clonotypes between healthy human individuals. The protocol was immunoSEQ multiplex PCR, while the TCRdb copy is restricted to in-frame clones and leaves out a portion. The repertoire holds fewer than 1.8 million clones, with approximately 98.5% as singletons. The material sequenced was naive CD4+ T cells sorted from blood. Subset meaning: CD45RA+ positively selected. Receptors originate from a man aged 25-40 years in good health.

DNA of the CDR3: TGTGCCAGCCGGACTAGCGGCACAGATACGCAGTATTTT. Translated, it gives CASRTSGTDTQYF. The chain carries TRBV6-5 and TRBJ2-3; 9 bases agree with TRBD2. The CDR3 has 13 residues. J was trimmed by 1 base and V by 8 bases; bases with no gene match: 1. In germline, CDR1 is MNHEY, CDR2 SVGAGI.

The chain has TRBV7-2 and TRBJ2-3; TRBD2 is a possible D gene (5 bases). Per the germline V gene, CDR1 is SGHTA and CDR2 is FQGNSA. V dropped 1 base and J dropped 3 bases, with 14 bases sitting between them. This CDR3 has 16 residues. This CDR3 reads CASSLGVGQRTDTQYF. The CDR3 nucleotides are TGTGCCAGCAGCTTAGGGGTAGGTCAGCGGACAGATACGCAGTATTTT.

As regards this clone: In the same sample, other DNA sequences code for this CDR3. This chain connects TRBV6-1 to TRBJ2-5; D uncertain. The CDR3 totals 12 residues. The V and J ends lost 1 base and 4 bases respectively, with 4 bases between them. Per the germline V gene, CDR1 is MNHNS and CDR2 is SASEGT. CDR3 region: CASSEVAETQYF. CDR3 bases: TGTGCCAGCAGTGAAGTTGCAGAGACCCAGTACTTC.

The V gene is TRBV19, the J gene TRBJ1-5, with no clear D. Trimming cost V 2 bases and J 0 bases, with 2 bases left between them. CDR3 length: 13 amino acids. In germline, CDR1 is LNHDA, CDR2 SQIVND (reference sequence). The CDR3 protein is CASSISSNQPQHF. DNA for the CDR3: TGTGCCAGTAGTATAAGTAGCAATCAGCCCCAGCATTTT. Filled out from reference TRBV19 and TRBJ1-5, the complete variable domain reads DGGITQSPKYLFRKEGQNVTLSCEQNLNHDAMYWYRQDPGQGLRLIYYSQIVNDFQKGDIAEGYSVSREKKESFPLTVTSAQKNPTAFYLCASSISSNQPQHFGDGTRLSIL.

The V and J genes are TRBV28 and TRBJ1-5; no firm D call. Trimming cost V 6 bases and J 3 bases, with 21 bases left between them. CDR3 length: 17 residues. Germline V gene lookup returns CDR1 MDHEN and CDR2 SYDVKM. This chain's CDR3 is CASRPQLSRWYNQPQHF. The CDR3 DNA follows: TGTGCCAGCAGGCCCCAGCTTTCCAGGTGGTACAATCAGCCCCAGCATTTT.

This clone was recorded only once. The genes are TRBV7-2 and TRBJ1-3; D perhaps matches TRBD1 (5 bases). Germline V gene data show CDR1 as SGHTA and CDR2 as FQGNSA. The CDR3 totals 15 residues. V lost 6 bases to trimming and J lost 0 bases, with 12 bases between them. This CDR3 is CASSLDRFSGNTIYF. In DNA form, the CDR3 reads TGTGCCAGCAGTCTTGACAGATTCTCTGGAAACACCATATATTTT.

To note about this clone: Other DNA variants within this sample encode the same CDR3. V usage is TRBV4-1 and J usage is TRBJ2-5; no reliable D call. Germline loops: CDR1 MGHRA, CDR2 YSYEKL. The V gene lost 1 base and the J gene lost 2 bases, with 5 bases spanning the gap. This CDR3 has 13 residues. The CDR3 bases are TGCGCCAGCAGCCAAGTGTCACAAGAGACCCAGTACTTC. It specifies CASSQVSQETQYF.